This T cell receptor beta chain is from a study of Graves' ophthalmopathy and Graves' hyperthyroidism. Trimming pared 8 bases from V and 6 bases from J, leaving 20 bases between. Germline CDR1 ENHRY, CDR2 SYGVKD. The CDR3 length is 14 residues. RNA transcripts were the template, and TCR beta CDR3 regions were amplified from them. HTBI-primed RT-PCR formed the first round, and a multiplex PCR formed the second. TCRdb reanalysed the multiplex PCR reads using MiXCR and keeps one entry per CDR3 protein. The repertoire consists of some 240,000 distinct CDR3 sequences, with around 50% occurring once and the leading ten covering more than 45%.

This receptor was obtained from an adult man with Graves' ophthalmopathy. The sample was peripheral blood. This chain connects TRBV10-3 to TRBJ2-7; D is perhaps TRBD1 or TRBD2 (5 bases each). CDR3 amino acids: CAIGDGSNDSEQYF. DNA of the CDR3: TGTGCCATCGGGGACGGCTCTAATGATTCCGAGCAGTACTTC.